This entry lists 29 T cell receptor beta chains sequenced from one sample in a study of T cell responses to AZD1222 COVID-19 vaccine. TCRdb keeps only in-frame clones here, not all; method: immunoSEQ multiplex PCR. This sample has around 110,000 clones; around 91% occur once, and the top ten carry more than 2.5%. The material sequenced was peripheral blood, taken on day 0 of AZD1222 vaccination. The receptors stem from an adult in good health.

This chain connects TRBV4-2 to TRBJ2-7; possibly TRBD1 or TRBD2 for D (5 bases each). V lost 6 bases to trimming and J lost 3 bases, with 21 bases between them. The CDR3 runs to 16 residues. Germline CDR1 reads LGHNA; CDR2 reads YNFKEQ. This CDR3 reads CASRLSTGTVNYEQYF. The CDR3, as DNA: TGTGCCAGCAGATTAAGTACGGGGACGGTGAACTACGAGCAGTACTTC.

The chain couples TRBV28 to TRBJ2-2; maybe TRBD2 (5 bases). Germline lookup yields CDR1 MDHEN and CDR2 SYDVKM. Trimming removed 6 bases from V and 6 bases from J, with 14 bases in between. The CDR3 contains 14 residues. CDR3 amino acids: CASRLLEEAGELFF. The CDR3 bases are TGTGCCAGCAGATTACTAGAGGAGGCCGGGGAGCTGTTTTTT.

The chain carries TRBV11-1 and TRBJ2-1; 8 nucleotides agree with TRBD1. CDR3 size: 14 residues. CDR1 and CDR2 from the germline V gene are SGHAT and FQDESV (reference sequence). V dropped 5 bases and J dropped 8; count of bases not matched to a gene: 8. CDR3 protein: CASSALQGADEQFF. The CDR3 region has the DNA TGTGCCAGCAGCGCCCTGCAGGGGGCGGATGAGCAGTTCTTC. The full variable domain, with the rest looked up from reference TRBV11-1 and TRBJ2-1, is EAEVAQSPRYKITEKSQAVAFWCDPISGHATLYWYRQILGQGPELLVQFQDESVVDDSQLPKDRFSAERLKGVDSTLKIQPAELGDSAMYLCASSALQGADEQFFGPGTRLTVL.

The chain joins TRBV19 to TRBJ1-5; 7 nucleotides align to TRBD1. The CDR3 length is 15 residues. Germline lookup yields CDR1 LNHDA and CDR2 SQIVND (reference sequence). The V and J ends lost 3 bases and 3 bases, in that order; junction bases with no gene match: 5. The CDR3 is CASSIADRDNQPQHF. CDR3 DNA sequence: TGTGCCAGTAGTATCGCCGACAGGGACAATCAGCCCCAGCATTTT.

The chain joins TRBV20-1 to TRBJ1-2; D might be TRBD1 (5 bases). V lost 3 bases, J lost 7 bases, and 15 bases lay in between. The germline V gene has CDR1 DFQATT and CDR2 SNEGSKA (reference sequence). There are 13 residues in the CDR3. CDR3 sequence (DNA): TGCAGTGCTAGTCTGGACACCAAACGTGGCTACACCTTC. It translates to CSASLDTKRGYTF.

V and J are TRBV9 and TRBJ1-5, with a possible D match to TRBD1 (5 bases). Trimming shortened V by 0 bases and J by 5 bases, and 12 bases separated the two germline ends. The CDR3 is 15 residues long. Germline V CDR1 and CDR2: SGDLS, YYNGEE. CDR3 in DNA: TGTGCCAGCAGCGTAGATGGCAGGGAGGATCAGCCCCAGCATTTT. Translating gives CASSVDGREDQPQHF.

The chain joins TRBV28 to TRBJ1-6; D perhaps matches TRBD1 (5 bases). CDR3 length: 15 residues. V lost 1 base, J lost 8 bases, and 12 bases lay in between. Germline loops: CDR1 MDHEN, CDR2 SYDVKM. The CDR3 DNA is TGTGCCAGCAGTTTATTGGGGGGAGAGGATTCACCCCTCCACTTT. Translation: CASSLLGGEDSPLHF.

The chain links TRBV6-6 to TRBJ1-1; D unresolved. V lost 6 bases, J lost 1 base, and 9 bases lay in between. Per germline, CDR1 MNHNY and CDR2 SVGAGI (reference sequence). This CDR3 has 13 amino acids. The CDR3 protein is CASSFRQNTEAFF. Here the CDR3 DNA reads TGTGCCAGCAGCTTTCGACAGAACACTGAAGCTTTCTTT.

The chain carries TRBV5-5 and TRBJ1-5, with 9 bases aligning to TRBD1. J lost 8 bases, V lost 4 bases, and 7 bases had no gene match. Per the germline V gene, CDR1 is SGHKS and CDR2 is YYEKEE (reference sequence). CDR3 size: 14 residues. For the CDR3, the DNA is TGTGCCAGCAGCCGGGACAGGGACCCCAAGCCCCAGCATTTT. Translating gives CASSRDRDPKPQHF. The variable domain in full, with the rest retrieved from reference TRBV5-5 and TRBJ1-5, is DAGVTQSPTHLIKTRGQQVTLRCSPISGHKSVSWYQQVLGQGPQFIFQYYEKEERGRGNFPDRFSARQFPNYSSELNVNALLLGDSALYLCASSRDRDPKPQHFGDGTRLSIL.

The chain joins TRBV12-3 or TRBV12-4 to TRBJ2-2, with no clear D. The CDR3 consists of 12 residues. V lost 5 bases, J lost 2 bases, and 3 bases lay in between. In DNA form, the CDR3 reads TGTGCCAGCAGTGACAACACCGGGGAGCTGTTTTTT. As protein: CASSDNTGELFF.

V is TRBV19 and J is TRBJ2-7; a possible D gene is TRBD2 (6 bases). Trimming stripped 1 base from V and 0 bases from J, with 13 bases between. Germline loops: CDR1 LNHDA, CDR2 SQIVND (reference sequence). This CDR3 has 16 amino acids. This CDR3 is CASSIAGTANSYEQYF. The CDR3 DNA reads as TGTGCCAGTAGTATAGCGGGGACTGCGAACTCCTACGAGCAGTACTTC.

J is TRBJ1-2 and V is TRBV2; D gene uncertain. With 7 bases removed from V and 2 bases from J, the gap between germline ends came to 8 bases. This CDR3 is 12 amino acids long. The germline V gene encodes CDR1 SNHLY and CDR2 FYNNEI. The CDR3 loop is CASNVQNYGYTF. CDR3 nucleotides: TGTGCCAGCAACGTCCAGAACTATGGCTACACCTTC.

The genes are TRBV7-9 and TRBJ2-1; 9 positions agree with TRBD1. V lost 1 base to trimming and J lost 8 bases; unmatched junction nucleotides: 6. The CDR3 consists of 15 residues. Germline loops: CDR1 SEHNR, CDR2 FQNEAQ (reference sequence). The CDR3 here is CASSLGTGVPDEQFF. The CDR3 nucleotides read TGTGCCAGCAGCTTAGGGACAGGGGTCCCGGATGAGCAGTTCTTC.

This clone was seen only once. This chain links TRBV6-5 with TRBJ2-7; 9 bases match TRBD1. The CDR3 totals 16 residues. CDR1 and CDR2 from the germline V gene are MNHEY and SVGAGI. V lost 2 bases and J lost 5; bases outside the gene matches: 10. The CDR3 nucleotides read TGTGCCAGCAGTTACCTAACCGGGACAGGGTACCACGAGCAGTACTTC. As protein: CASSYLTGTGYHEQYF.

The V and J genes are TRBV5-6 and TRBJ1-6; 7 bases are a match to TRBD1. J gave up 10 bases and V 1 base, and 11 bases lay outside the gene matches. The CDR3 is 16 amino acids. CDR1 and CDR2 (germline): SGHDT, YYEEEE. CDR3 residues: CASSLPPGTVRSPLHF. In nucleotides, the CDR3 is TGTGCCAGCAGCTTGCCCCCCGGGACAGTACGATCACCCCTCCACTTT.

This chain uses TRBV7-9 with TRBJ1-1; D not resolved. The germline CDR1 and CDR2 sequences are SEHNR and FQNEAQ (reference sequence). The V end lost 4 bases, the J end lost 4 bases, and 10 bases lay between the germline ends. This CDR3 comprises 13 residues. The CDR3 region is CASSSPGGTEAFF. DNA of the CDR3: TGTGCCAGCAGCTCCCCTGGCGGCACTGAAGCTTTCTTT.

J is TRBJ2-2 and V is TRBV12-5; D unresolved. The CDR3 extends over 18 amino acids. Germline CDR1 is LGHNT and CDR2 is FRNRAP. The V gene lost 2 bases and the J gene lost 2 bases, with 18 bases spanning the gap. DNA for the CDR3: TGTGCTAGTGGTTTGCCCTCCCCGGACCGAGGAAACACCGGGGAGCTGTTTTTT. Its protein product is CASGLPSPDRGNTGELFF. The full variable domain, its missing parts supplied by reference TRBV12-5 and TRBJ2-2, is DARVTQTPRHKVTEMGQEVTMRCQPILGHNTVFWYRQTMMQGLELLAYFRNRAPLDDSGMPKDRFSAEMPDATLATLKIQPSEPRDSAVYFCASGLPSPDRGNTGELFFGEGSRLTVL.

This clone was detected only once. This chain joins TRBV29-1 and TRBJ1-2; tentatively, D is TRBD1 (6 bases). Looked up from germline, CDR1 is SQVTM and CDR2 is ANQGSEA. This CDR3 region has 13 residues. V was trimmed by 6 bases and J by 0 bases, leaving 11 bases between them. Here the CDR3 DNA reads TGCAGCGTCTGGACAGTTACTAACTATGGCTACACCTTC. Translation gives CSVWTVTNYGYTF.

V and J are TRBV29-1 and TRBJ2-3, with 11 bases aligning to TRBD2. Germline V lookup: CDR1 SQVTM, CDR2 ANQGSEA. V gave up 6 bases and J gave up 2 bases; unmatched junction bases: 7. The CDR3 length is 15 residues. The DNA for the CDR3 is TGCAGCGTACTAGCGGGAGCCTTCCTCACAGATACGCAGTATTTT. Its translation: CSVLAGAFLTDTQYF.

This clone was found once. The chain combines TRBV3-1 (or the pseudogene TRBV3-2) with TRBJ2-7, with TRBD2 matching 15 bases. CDR3 size: 17 residues. J was trimmed by 4 bases and V by 9 bases; bases with no gene match: 13. Germline V gene lookup returns CDR1 LGHDT and CDR2 YNNKEL (reference sequence). In DNA form, the CDR3 reads TGTGCCAGTGTCGAACCGGGACTAGCGGGAGGCGGGTACGAGCAGTACTTC. Residues: CASVEPGLAGGGYEQYF.

The chain couples TRBV2 to TRBJ2-7; no reliable D call. The CDR3 consists of 12 residues. Per the germline V gene, CDR1 is SNHLY and CDR2 is FYNNEI. Between the trimmed V and J ends, which lost 4 bases and 6 bases, there was a span of 10 bases. The CDR3 DNA is TGTGCCAGCAGTGTCCTCCGGGCCGAGCAGTACTTC. Encoded protein: CASSVLRAEQYF.

This rearrangement joins TRBV4-3 to TRBJ1-4; 9 bases are shared with TRBD1. J gave up 6 bases and V 0 bases, and 5 bases lay outside the gene matches. The CDR3 runs to 16 residues. Germline V gene lookup returns CDR1 LGHNA and CDR2 YSLEER. CDR3 amino acids: CASSQDGTGRDEKLFF. CDR3 nucleotide sequence: TGCGCCAGCAGCCAAGATGGGACAGGGCGGGATGAAAAACTGTTTTTT.

This clone was detected only a few times. The chain has TRBV18 and TRBJ1-1; a weak D match, TRBD1 (5 bases). CDR1 is KGHSH and CDR2 is LQKENI in the germline V gene. Trimming removed 2 bases from V and 3 bases from J, with 16 bases in between. The CDR3 covers 16 residues. The DNA of the CDR3 is TGTGCCAGCTCACCAAGGAGGGACGCGGTTTACACTGAAGCTTTCTTT. This encodes CASSPRRDAVYTEAFF.

The V gene is TRBV4-3, the J gene TRBJ1-4, with 7 positions matching TRBD1. Looked up from germline, CDR1 is LGHNA and CDR2 is YSLEER. Trimming cost V 3 bases and J 10 bases; bases outside gene matches: 14. This CDR3 spans 16 amino acids. The CDR3 DNA follows: TGCGCCAGCAGCCAGGGTCCGACAGGGCCCCTCGGAAAACTGTTTTTT. Translated, it gives CASSQGPTGPLGKLFF.

The chain links TRBV28 to TRBJ1-5, with 7 positions matching TRBD1. Per germline, CDR1 MDHEN and CDR2 SYDVKM. The CDR3 sequence is 14 residues long. The junction had 4 bases not matched to a gene; V was cut back by 5 bases and J by 3 bases. For the CDR3, the DNA is TGTGCCAGCAGTCAGACAGGGCCCAATCAGCCCCAGCATTTT. Translation: CASSQTGPNQPQHF.

The chain carries TRBV19 and TRBJ1-6; unclear D gene. CDR3 length equals 13 residues. From germline, CDR1 is LNHDA and CDR2 SQIVND (reference sequence). Trimming took 5 bases from V and 5 from J, leaving 7 bases between them. CDR3 protein: CASSSHDNSPLHF. Here the CDR3 DNA reads TGTGCCAGTAGTTCCCACGATAATTCACCCCTCCACTTT.

The chain combines TRBV7-8 with TRBJ1-4, with a weak D call TRBD1 (5 bases). CDR3 size: 15 residues. In germline, CDR1 is SGHVS, CDR2 FQNEAQ. The V and J ends lost 0 bases and 3 bases respectively, with 8 bases between them. This CDR3 reads CASSLAGTSNEKLFF. In nucleotides, the CDR3 is TGTGCCAGCAGCTTAGCGGGGACTTCTAATGAAAAACTGTTTTTT.

This clone was counted once. The V call is TRBV18, the J call TRBJ2-3; a possible D gene is TRBD1 (5 bases). CDR3 length equals 13 residues. CDR1 KGHSH and CDR2 LQKENI come from the germline V gene. V gave up 5 bases and J gave up 8 bases, with 14 bases separating them. The CDR3 reads CASSADSRSTQYF. The DNA of the CDR3 is TGTGCCAGCTCAGCTGACAGCCGATCTACGCAGTATTTT.

The chain joins TRBV9 to TRBJ1-3; D is unclear. V lost 4 bases and J 0 bases, leaving 8 bases between the germline ends. Germline V gene lookup returns CDR1 SGDLS and CDR2 YYNGEE. The CDR3 has 14 amino acids. The CDR3 nucleotides read TGTGCCAGCAGCCCCACGCTCTCTGGAAACACCATATATTTT. Protein: CASSPTLSGNTIYF.